This TCR beta chain was captured by sequencing in a study of T cells in Graves' hyperthyroidism and ophthalmopathy. Study information: Peripheral blood sampling occurred at initial diagnosis, before any treatment.

RNA transcripts served as the template for amplifying TCR beta CDR3 regions. The study used the HTBI primer set for a first-round RT-PCR of the TCR CDR3. Each CDR3 protein gets one entry after TCRdb re-called the multiplex PCR reads with MiXCR. The sample yields about 720,000 distinct CDR3 sequences, less than 20% seen once. In patients aged 18 to 65, hyperthyroidism was newly diagnosed, with duration under 2 months. The PBMCs had their origin in 10 ml of fresh peripheral blood. Details on this clonotype: Its target is not known.

The study, taken as a whole, reports: It was a median around 6 months before onset that the model predicted ophthalmopathy.

The clonotype originates from a man younger than 30 with Graves' hyperthyroidism. The sample consisted of blood.

In DNA form, the CDR3 reads TGCAGTGCTAGAGCAGGGGGGCGGGAAAATCAGCCCCAGCATTTT. Translating gives CSARAGGRENQPQHF. The V call is TRBV20-1, the J call TRBJ1-5; TRBD1 agrees at 7 bases. The CDR3 extends over 15 amino acids. Germline V CDR1 and CDR2: DFQATT, SNEGSKA (reference sequence). V was pared by 1 base and J by 4 bases, with 7 bases of the junction left unmatched.